The rows below give T cell receptor beta chains drawn from one sample of a study of T cells in Graves' hyperthyroidism and ophthalmopathy. TCRdb fed the multiplex PCR reads into MiXCR, producing one record per CDR3 protein. Among some 400,000 distinct CDR3 sequences listed, approximately 14% were seen once. Sequenced sample: blood. These receptors all stem from a woman aged 60 to 75 with Graves' hyperthyroidism. Each CDR3 is given with its conserved first and last residue. Each record gives: clone size, J gene, D gene, V gene, CDR3 protein, CDR3 DNA. D genes are given only for firm matches. Rows may omit the clone size; those that give it use once, few, many or a size class.

few	TRBJ2-7	NA	TRBV4-1	CASSQGRGAAYEQYF	TGCGCCAGCAGCCAAGGACGAGGAGCCGCCTACGAGCAGTACTTC
many	TRBJ1-5	TRBD1	TRBV19	CASRGQGHQPQHF	TGTGCCAGTAGGGGACAGGGTCATCAGCCCCAGCATTTT
many	TRBJ2-2	TRBD2	TRBV3-1	CASSQRPGLAGVVGELFF	TGTGCCAGCAGCCAACGACCTGGACTAGCGGGAGTGGTCGGGGAGCTGTTTTTT
many	TRBJ1-5	NA	TRBV12-3/TRBV12-4	CASNRDRQPQHF	TGTGCCAGCAACAGGGACCGACAGCCCCAGCATTTT
few	TRBJ1-4	TRBD1	TRBV5-1	CASSGGDRGGEKLFF	TGCGCCAGCAGCGGAGGGGACAGGGGAGGTGAAAAACTGTTTTTT
many	TRBJ1-1	NA	TRBV28	CASSRGTEAFF	TGTGCCAGCAGCCGAGGCACTGAAGCTTTCTTT
many	TRBJ1-1	TRBD1	TRBV29-1	CSVAGQRNTEAFF	TGCAGCGTTGCGGGACAGAGGAACACTGAAGCTTTCTTT
many	TRBJ2-2	NA	TRBV2	CASRKSGAGELFF	TGTGCCAGCAGGAAGTCGGGGGCCGGGGAGCTGTTTTTT
NA	TRBJ2-1	TRBD2	TRBV28	CASSLWVAGVSYNEQFF	TGTGCCAGCAGTTTATGGGTAGCGGGAGTCAGCTACAATGAGCAGTTCTTC
NA	TRBJ1-2	NA	TRBV6-1	CASSQGITDGYTF	TGTGCCAGCAGCCAGGGAATTACGGATGGCTACACCTTC
few	TRBJ1-2	NA	TRBV29-1	CSVGGGVGYTF	TGCAGCGTTGGTGGGGGCGTTGGCTACACCTTC
few	TRBJ1-2	NA	TRBV19	CASSLSIIHGYTF	TGTGCCAGTAGTCTATCTATTATCCATGGCTACACCTTC
many	TRBJ2-1	NA	TRBV12-5	CASGLTTGANEQFF	TGTGCTAGTGGTTTGACTACCGGGGCCAATGAGCAGTTCTTC
many	TRBJ1-2	TRBD1	TRBV30	CAWNRQGNYGYTF	TGTGCCTGGAATAGACAGGGGAACTATGGCTACACCTTC
many	TRBJ2-7	NA	TRBV20-1	CSARVGWGGLASWEQYF	TGCAGTGCTAGAGTTGGGTGGGGTGGGCTAGCGAGTTGGGAGCAGTACTTC
many	TRBJ2-1	TRBD2	TRBV24-1	CATSDTLGSGRFNEQFF	TGTGCCACCAGTGATACCCTGGGCAGCGGGAGATTCAATGAGCAGTTCTTC
many	TRBJ2-5	NA	TRBV20-1	CSASGTGGETQYF	TGCAGTGCTAGTGGGACGGGTGGAGAGACCCAGTACTTC
many	TRBJ2-7	NA	TRBV7-2	CASSLARGRAPEQYF	TGTGCCAGCAGCTTAGCCCGTGGGCGAGCACCTGAGCAGTACTTC
NA	TRBJ1-2	NA	TRBV12-3/TRBV12-4	CASSILPGAAYGYTF	TGTGCCAGCAGCATTCTTCCCGGGGCAGCCTATGGCTACACCTTC
many	TRBJ2-7	NA	TRBV11-2	CASSLEGGGAGQYF	TGTGCCAGCAGCTTAGAGGGAGGGGGGGCCGGGCAGTACTTC
many	TRBJ2-3	NA	TRBV18	CASSPTGYSTDTQYF	TGTGCCAGCTCACCAACCGGATATAGCACAGATACGCAGTATTTT
many	TRBJ1-1	TRBD1	TRBV9	CASSVRSGQIPEAFF	TGTGCCAGCAGCGTTAGGTCGGGACAGATCCCTGAAGCTTTCTTT
many	TRBJ2-1	TRBD2	TRBV6-2/TRBV6-3	CASSSAKAGEHGEQFF	TGTGCCAGCAGTTCCGCCAAAGCGGGAGAGCACGGTGAGCAGTTCTTC
many	TRBJ1-2	TRBD1	TRBV28	CASSPTGNSPYGYTF	TGTGCCAGCAGCCCGACAGGGAATTCCCCATATGGCTACACCTTC
many	TRBJ2-5	NA	TRBV7-2	CASSLSFETQYF	TGTGCCAGCAGCTTATCTTTCGAGACCCAGTACTTC
NA	TRBJ1-2	TRBD1	TRBV11-3	CASSFGQANYGYTF	TGTGCCAGCAGCTTCGGACAGGCTAACTATGGCTACACCTTC
many	TRBJ1-2	NA	TRBV5-1	CASSWGANNYGYTF	TGCGCCAGCAGCTGGGGAGCTAACAACTATGGCTACACCTTC
many	TRBJ2-1	TRBD2	TRBV7-9	CASSLVRGETYNEQFF	TGTGCCAGCAGCTTAGTGCGGGGGGAAACCTACAATGAGCAGTTCTTC
few	TRBJ2-1	TRBD2	TRBV24-1	CATSPSGRGYNEQFF	TGTGCCACCAGTCCTAGCGGGAGAGGCTACAATGAGCAGTTCTTC
few	TRBJ2-1	TRBD2	TRBV6-2/TRBV6-3	CASSRLAGTYDEQFF	TGTGCCAGCAGTCGACTAGCGGGAACCTACGATGAGCAGTTCTTC
NA	TRBJ1-4	NA	TRBV27	CTSSSQSPEKLFF	TGTACCAGCAGTTCCCAGTCTCCGGAAAAACTGTTTTTT
many	TRBJ2-4	NA	TRBV20-1	CSARAPGSDIQYF	TGCAGTGCTAGAGCACCAGGGTCCGACATTCAGTACTTC
few	TRBJ2-1	NA	TRBV7-3	CASSFSTVSYNEQFF	TGTGCCAGCAGCTTCTCGACAGTCTCCTACAATGAGCAGTTCTTC
many	TRBJ2-1	TRBD2	TRBV5-1	CASSLALAGGFDEQFF	TGCGCCAGCAGCTTGGCCCTAGCGGGAGGTTTCGATGAGCAGTTCTTC
many	TRBJ2-7	TRBD2	TRBV12-3/TRBV12-4	CASSPGLVGEQYF	TGTGCCAGCAGTCCCGGACTAGTGGGGGAGCAGTACTTC
NA	TRBJ2-1	TRBD2	TRBV7-3	CASSSGLAGQQAYNEQFF	TGTGCCAGCAGCTCGGGACTAGCGGGCCAACAGGCCTACAATGAGCAGTTCTTC
many	TRBJ2-7	NA	TRBV6-1	CASRVSGYEQYF	TGTGCCAGCCGAGTTTCGGGGTACGAGCAGTACTTC
NA	TRBJ1-2	TRBD1	TRBV9	CASSAGQGDGYTF	TGTGCCAGCAGCGCCGGACAGGGGGATGGCTACACCTTC
few	TRBJ2-3	NA	TRBV6-1	CASSEWGTSTDTQYF	TGTGCCAGCAGTGAGTGGGGTACTAGCACAGATACGCAGTATTTT
many	TRBJ2-1	NA	TRBV20-1	CSARRGGKSSYNEQFF	TGCAGTGCTAGACGCGGCGGGAAGAGCTCCTACAATGAGCAGTTCTTC
NA	TRBJ2-7	NA	TRBV4-1	CASSHPGVSYEQYF	TGCGCCAGCAGCCACCCAGGGGTCTCTTACGAGCAGTACTTC
many	TRBJ2-1	TRBD2	TRBV20-1	CSAIGRETYNEQFF	TGCAGTGCTATAGGGCGGGAGACCTACAATGAGCAGTTCTTC
NA	TRBJ2-1	NA	TRBV11-3	CASSSSYEQFF	TGTGCCAGCAGCTCCTCGTACGAGCAGTTCTTC
once	TRBJ2-7	TRBD1	TRBV7-2	CASSLEQGRFYEQYF	TGTGCCAGCAGCTTAGAACAGGGGCGATTCTACGAGCAGTACTTC